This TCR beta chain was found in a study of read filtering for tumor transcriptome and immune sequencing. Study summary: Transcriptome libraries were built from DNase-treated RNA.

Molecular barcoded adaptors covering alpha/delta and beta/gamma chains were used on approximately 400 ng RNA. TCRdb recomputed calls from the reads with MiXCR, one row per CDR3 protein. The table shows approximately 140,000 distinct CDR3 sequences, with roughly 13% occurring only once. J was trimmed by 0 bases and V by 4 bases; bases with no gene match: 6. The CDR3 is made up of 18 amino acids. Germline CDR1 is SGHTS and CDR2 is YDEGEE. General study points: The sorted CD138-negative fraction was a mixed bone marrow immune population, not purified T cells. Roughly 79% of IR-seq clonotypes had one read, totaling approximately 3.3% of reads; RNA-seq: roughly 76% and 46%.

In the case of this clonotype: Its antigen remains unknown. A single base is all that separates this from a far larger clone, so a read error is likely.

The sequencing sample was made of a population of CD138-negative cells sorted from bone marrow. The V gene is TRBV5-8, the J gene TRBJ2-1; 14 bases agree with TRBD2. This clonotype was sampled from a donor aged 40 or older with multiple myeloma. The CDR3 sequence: CASSRGLAGEGSYNEQFF. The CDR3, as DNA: TGTGCCAGCAGCCGGGGACTAGCGGGAGAGGGCTCCTACAATGAGCAGTTCTTC.